The 26 T cell receptor beta chains below all came from one sample that was sequenced in a study of T cell changes during pregnancy in multiple sclerosis. Assay: immunoSEQ multiplex PCR; the TCRdb copy retains only in-frame clones and omits some. Of fewer than 85,000 clones in the sample, roughly 89% are singletons; the top ten hold just under 2%. Sequencing was performed on peripheral blood, taken in the second trimester of pregnancy. Source of these receptors: a female donor with multiple sclerosis, enrolled in a pregnancy study.

The table lists this clone with a count of one. The V and J genes are TRBV11-1 and TRBJ2-3; TRBD2 aligns across 10 bases. J lost 4 bases, V lost 3 bases, and 7 bases had no gene match. This CDR3 is 16 amino acids long. Germline lookup yields CDR1 SGHAT and CDR2 FQDESV (reference sequence). The CDR3 protein is CASSFFVAGGPDTQYF. As DNA, the CDR3 is TGTGCCAGCAGCTTTTTTGTAGCGGGAGGCCCAGATACGCAGTATTTT.

J is TRBJ1-2 and V is TRBV5-4, with 8 positions matching TRBD1. Germline V gives CDR1 SGHNT, CDR2 YYREEE (reference sequence). The CDR3 extends over 16 amino acids. Losses at the gene ends were 0 bases for V and 7 bases for J; bases not matched to a gene: 11. CDR3 loop: CASSLGGADRARGYTF. The CDR3 nucleotides read TGTGCCAGCAGCTTGGGGGGAGCGGACAGGGCTCGTGGCTACACCTTC.

The chain joins TRBV7-9 to TRBJ1-5; D not resolved. CDR1 and CDR2 from the germline V gene are SEHNR and FQNEAQ (reference sequence). This CDR3 spans 13 amino acids. The V and J ends lost 4 bases and 9 bases respectively, with 13 bases between them. CDR3 sequence (DNA): TGTGCCAGCAGCTCCGGGTTAAACCGGCCCCAGCATTTT. This encodes CASSSGLNRPQHF.

The rearrangement uses TRBV27 and TRBJ1-5; 7 nucleotides agree with TRBD1. The CDR3 is 13 amino acids. The trim removed 5 bases at V and 6 bases at J, leaving 4 bases unmatched. CDR1 and CDR2 (germline): MNHEY, SMNVEV (reference sequence). CDR3 DNA sequence: TGTGCCAGCAGTACCTACAGGGGTCAGCCCCAGCATTTT. Encoded protein: CASSTYRGQPQHF.

The gene calls are TRBV5-1 and TRBJ2-3, with D perhaps matching TRBD1 (5 bases). CDR1 is SGHRS, CDR2 YFSETQ, per germline. V was shortened by 4 bases and J by 4 bases, with 19 bases between the two germline ends. This CDR3 spans 16 amino acids. This chain's CDR3 is CASSPVGLGVADTQYF. The CDR3 nucleotides read TGCGCCAGCAGCCCTGTGGGGCTAGGGGTTGCAGATACGCAGTATTTT.

This chain uses TRBV5-1 with TRBJ2-1; 12 bases line up with TRBD2. The J segment lost 3 bases and the V segment lost 4 bases, leaving 5 bases of the junction unmatched. This CDR3 has 16 residues. Germline V lookup: CDR1 SGHRS, CDR2 YFSETQ. The CDR3 DNA reads TGCGCCAGCAGCGTAGAACTAGCGGGAGGCTACAATGAGCAGTTCTTC. Amino acids: CASSVELAGGYNEQFF. The whole variable domain, filled in from reference TRBV5-1 and TRBJ2-1, reads KAGVTQTPRYLIKTRGQQVTLSCSPISGHRSVSWYQQTPGQGLQFLFEYFSETQRNKGNFPGRFSGRQFSNSRSEMNVSTLELGDSALYLCASSVELAGGYNEQFFGPGTRLTVL.

This chain links TRBV6-1 with TRBJ1-6, with D hard to call. This CDR3 spans 17 amino acids. Trimming pared 2 bases from V and 0 bases from J, leaving 11 bases between. Germline values: CDR1 MNHNS, CDR2 SASEGT. The CDR3: CASSEFGRSSYNSPLHF. The CDR3 nucleotides are TGTGCCAGCAGTGAATTTGGAAGGAGCTCCTATAATTCACCCCTCCACTTT.

V usage is TRBV19 and J usage is TRBJ2-4; 9 bases agree with TRBD2. The CDR3 has 17 amino acids. The V gene end was trimmed by 4 bases and the J gene end by 1 base; junction bases not matched to a gene: 8. The germline CDR1 and CDR2 sequences are LNHDA and SQIVND (reference sequence). Written as DNA, the CDR3 is TGTGCCAGTAGTAGGAGAACTAGCGGGTGGGCCAAAAACATTCAGTACTTC. It yields the protein CASSRRTSGWAKNIQYF.

V gene TRBV6-6 combines with J gene TRBJ2-1, with D tentatively TRBD2 (6 bases). CDR3 length equals 15 residues. The germline V and J ends were trimmed by 6 bases and 2 bases, with 14 bases remaining between them. Germline loops: CDR1 MNHNY, CDR2 SVGAGI (reference sequence). The DNA of the CDR3 is TGTGCCAGCAGCCCGGGTAGCGGCGCCTACAATGAGCAGTTCTTC. It translates to CASSPGSGAYNEQFF.

This chain links TRBV2 with TRBJ1-5, with D possibly being TRBD1 (6 bases). Trimming left V 7 bases short and J 3 bases short, with 22 bases between. CDR1 and CDR2 (germline): SNHLY, FYNNEI. This CDR3 contains 17 residues. CDR3 in DNA: TGTGCCAGCAACGACTTTGGCTTTGGACAGATCAATCAGCCCCAGCATTTT. Translating it yields CASNDFGFGQINQPQHF.

The V and J genes are TRBV18 and TRBJ1-4; D perhaps matches TRBD1 (5 bases). CDR1 and CDR2 from the germline V gene are KGHSH and LQKENI. V gave up 0 bases and J gave up 4 bases, with 12 bases separating them. The CDR3 runs to 16 residues. CDR3 DNA sequence: TGTGCCAGCTCACCACCCAACAGGCAGGGTAATGAAAAACTGTTTTTT. This gives the protein CASSPPNRQGNEKLFF.

This clone has just one count. The rearrangement uses TRBV9 and TRBJ2-3; 11 nucleotides line up with TRBD2. There are 15 residues in the CDR3. The junction had 5 bases not matched to a gene; V was cut back by 4 bases and J by 4 bases. CDR1 is SGDLS, CDR2 YYNGEE, per germline. The CDR3 DNA is TGTGCCAGCAGCCATAGCGGGGGGGCTTCAGATACGCAGTATTTT. Its protein product is CASSHSGGASDTQYF.

The chain recombines TRBV18 with TRBJ1-6; a weak D match, TRBD1 (6 bases). Trimming left V 5 bases short and J 0 bases short, with 14 bases between. CDR1 is KGHSH and CDR2 is LQKENI in the germline V gene. This CDR3 spans 17 amino acids. Here the CDR3 reads CASSGDTISSYNSPLHF. The CDR3 DNA reads TGTGCCAGCTCAGGGGACACCATAAGCTCCTATAATTCACCCCTCCACTTT.

This chain links TRBV10-1 with TRBJ2-1; 15 nucleotides align to TRBD2. The CDR3 runs 19 residues. With 3 bases clipped from V and 2 bases from J, the junction kept 8 bases outside the gene matches. Germline CDR1 and CDR2: WNHNN and SYGVQD (reference sequence). The CDR3 nucleotides are TGCGCCAGCAGTGACAATCGGACTAGCGGGAGGGAAACCTACAATGAGCAGTTCTTC. Translated, it gives CASSDNRTSGRETYNEQFF.

This rearrangement joins TRBV13 to TRBJ1-2, with a tentative D call TRBD1 (5 bases). With 4 bases removed from V and 2 bases from J, the gap between germline ends came to 11 bases. Germline-derived CDR1 and CDR2 are PRHDT and FYEKMQ (reference sequence). This CDR3 is 14 amino acids long. This chain's CDR3 is CASSYPQGNYGYTF. In DNA, the CDR3 is TGTGCCAGCAGCTACCCCCAGGGAAACTATGGCTACACCTTC.

This sequence joins TRBV6-6 and TRBJ1-4, with D unclear. The CDR3 sequence is 16 residues long. Germline lookup yields CDR1 MNHNY and CDR2 SVGAGI (reference sequence). Trimming removed 2 bases from V and 0 bases from J, with 10 bases in between. CDR3 coding DNA: TGTGCCAGCAGTTACGAGTTGATTGCAACTAATGAAAAACTGTTTTTT. Translation: CASSYELIATNEKLFF.

The J gene is TRBJ1-6, the V gene TRBV15; 7 bases agree with TRBD1. After removal of 1 base from V and 10 bases from J, the junction contained 7 bases not matched to a gene. There are 15 residues in the CDR3. Per the germline V gene, CDR1 is LNHNV and CDR2 is YYDKDF (reference sequence). The CDR3 sequence is CATSRADRVYSPLHF. The CDR3 nucleotides are TGTGCCACCAGCAGAGCCGACAGGGTCTACTCACCCCTCCACTTT.

The CDR3 loop reads CASSLVGTGRDEQFF. In nucleotides, the CDR3 is TGTGCCAGCAGCTTAGTCGGCACAGGACGCGATGAGCAGTTCTTC. The chain recombines TRBV7-8 with TRBJ2-1, with a possible D match to TRBD1 (5 bases). Germline V gene lookup returns CDR1 SGHVS and CDR2 FQNEAQ. This CDR3 has 15 residues. V gave up 1 base and J gave up 8 bases, with 15 bases separating them.

The J gene is TRBJ1-2, the V gene TRBV19, with a possible D match to TRBD1 (6 bases). Germline V gene sequence: CDR1 LNHDA, CDR2 SQIVND (reference sequence). The CDR3 consists of 14 residues. V lost 4 bases and J lost 13, with 22 bases in between. CDR3 region: CASSTSRRAQGSTF. The CDR3 DNA sequence: TGTGCCAGTAGTACCAGTCGTCGGGCGCAGGGGTCCACCTTC.

V usage is TRBV2 and J usage is TRBJ2-7, with D possibly TRBD1 on 6 matching bases. This CDR3 region has 14 residues. Per the germline V gene, CDR1 is SNHLY and CDR2 is FYNNEI. Trimming pared 6 bases from V and 0 bases from J, leaving 12 bases between. CDR3 DNA sequence: TGTGCCAGCAGCCCGGGACACTCCTCCTACGAGCAGTACTTC. It is translated as CASSPGHSSYEQYF.

CDR3 coding DNA: TGTGCCAGCAGCGCCCTATCCTACGAGCAGTACTTC. The encoded protein is CASSALSYEQYF. This chain links TRBV5-6 with TRBJ2-7; no clear D. CDR1 and CDR2 from the germline V gene are SGHDT and YYEEEE. V shed 4 bases and J shed 1 base, with 6 bases lying between them. The CDR3 is made up of 12 amino acids.

The genes are TRBV6-1 and TRBJ2-1; D may be TRBD1 (5 bases). V was pared by 7 bases and J by 2 bases, with 15 bases between. The CDR3 spans 15 residues. The V gene's germline CDR1 is MNHNS and CDR2 SASEGT. The CDR3 here is CASTAGNFPYNEQFF. CDR3 nucleotide sequence: TGTGCCAGCACCGCAGGGAACTTCCCCTACAATGAGCAGTTCTTC.

The chain combines TRBV28 with TRBJ1-6; TRBD1 matches 8 bases. This CDR3 comprises 15 residues. The germline CDR1 and CDR2 sequences are MDHEN and SYDVKM. Losses at the gene ends were 0 bases for V and 8 bases for J; bases not matched to a gene: 3. In DNA form, the CDR3 reads TGTGCCAGCAGTTTATGGACAGGGGACTATTCACCCCTCCACTTT. Translated: CASSLWTGDYSPLHF. Variable domain in full (rest from reference TRBV28 and TRBJ1-6): DVKVTQSSRYLVKRTGEKVFLECVQDMDHENMFWYRQDPGLGLRLIYFSYDVKMKEKGDIPEGYSVSREKKERFSLILESASTNQTSMYLCASSLWTGDYSPLHFGNGTRLTVT.

The chain couples TRBV11-3 to TRBJ1-4; D is possibly TRBD1 (5 bases). The CDR3 has 13 amino acids. Germline V lookup: CDR1 SGHNT, CDR2 YENEEA. Trimming pared 0 bases from V and 10 bases from J, leaving 9 bases between. CDR3 DNA: TGTGCCAGCAGCTTAGATCAGGGCGGAAAACTGTTTTTT. Its translation is CASSLDQGGKLFF.

The V and J genes are TRBV9 and TRBJ2-5, with D unclear. The V gene lost 0 bases and the J gene lost 5 bases, with 11 bases spanning the gap. The germline V gene encodes CDR1 SGDLS and CDR2 YYNGEE. The CDR3 has 14 residues. The CDR3 loop is CASSVGDEPETQYF. For the CDR3, the DNA is TGTGCCAGCAGCGTAGGCGATGAACCGGAGACCCAGTACTTC.

The chain employs TRBV30 and TRBJ2-4; D gene uncertain. The CDR3 loop spans 13 amino acids. V shed 2 bases and J shed 2 bases, with 7 bases lying between them. Germline CDR1 is GTSNPN and CDR2 is SVGIG (reference sequence). CDR3 sequence (DNA): TGTGCCTGGAGTTTGAGCACCAAAAACATTCAGTACTTC. Amino acid sequence: CAWSLSTKNIQYF.